The TCR beta chain under discussion was sequenced for a study of regulatory T cells in long-lasting Graves disease (dated by TCRdb to the early 2020s). Describing the broader study: Newly diagnosed Graves' disease patients had taken antithyroid drugs for less than 3 months. A total of 35 or so samples underwent TCR sequencing: approximately 13 from persistent and roughly 20 from newly diagnosed Graves' disease patients. The study was conducted in China and was registered as a clinical trial. Patients with persistent Graves' disease were compared with patients with newly diagnosed Graves' disease using TCR sequencing and RNA sequencing of peripheral blood. What the authors observed across the whole study: The small sample size was acknowledged by the authors as a limitation that may reduce accuracy. Sequencing and analysis were restricted to the TCR beta chain. Patients with persistent disease shared more public clonotypes (around 2,500) than newly diagnosed patients did (966). The study examined only peripheral blood because the primary lesion, thyroid tissue, could not be accessed. Persistent Graves' disease patients showed lower TCR Shannon entropy and fewer highly expanded clones than newly diagnosed patients, suggesting clonal expansion. TRBV28, TRBJ1-2 and TRBJ2-5 were preferentially used in persistent disease, while TRBV20-1 and TRBJ2-1 were favored in newly diagnosed disease.

V gives up 2 bases and J gives up 0 bases, and the segment between their germline ends measures 11 bases. Measured from the cysteine to the phenylalanine, the CDR3 is 16 residues long. The kept DNA is CDR3 alone, 48 bases in frame from the first base. The germline V gene gives CDR1 as WSHSY and CDR2 as SAAADI. This specimen's time point label, per the study, means: newly diagnosed GD, antithyroid drugs for less than 3 months. RNA was extracted from PBMCs in TRIzol for both TCR sequencing and RNA sequencing. The diagnosis of Graves' disease followed American Thyroid Association guidelines. The patients came from an endocrinology department in Xi'an, China. Each patient gave about 10 milliliters of peripheral blood, collected in an EDTA anticoagulant tube. Ficoll Paque Plus density gradient separation was used to isolate PBMCs, and no additional T cell sorting was done. An Agilent 2100 Bioanalyzer and agarose gel were used to assess RNA quality, and a NanoDrop 2000 was used to measure RNA concentration.

The method was multiplex PCR. Sequenced on an Illumina HiSeq 4000. CDR3 regions were amplified by Arm-PCR with iRepertoire HTBI primers to construct TCR beta libraries. Gel purification was performed on PCR products prior to sequencing. In the authors' own workflow: Gene usage analysis of CDR3 amino acid clonotypes relied on the roughly 60 TRBV and around 14 TRBJ segments identified across samples. COPE and FqMerger were used to merge the filtered high-quality paired reads into contigs. BLAST was used to align contigs to IMGT TRBV, TRBD and TRBJ reference genes, and CDR3 was defined according to IMGT. Any clonotype with a frequency above 0.1% was counted as a highly expanded clone. Repertoire diversity was measured by Shannon entropy, and V-J evenness by the Gini coefficient. Clonotypes shared by more than one individual were considered public. Using fastp at Q25 and MiXCR, TCRdb reprocessed the public reads and kept productive beta chains. Identical CDR3 proteins give one entry, which carries the most common genes and DNA. The V and J calls, along with clone size, are taken from TCRdb and not from the paper's own processing. For this sample there are more than 400,000 distinct CDR3 sequences; 15% to 20% appear just once. Roughly an eighth of the sample lies in the top ten.

This clonotype occurred many times. No antigen is known for it. No base qualities exist here, and no much larger clone lies one base off it. This sample was also put to use in a study of T cells in Graves' hyperthyroidism and ophthalmopathy. As that second study puts it: A patient counted as having stable Graves' hyperthyroidism if no progression to ophthalmopathy occurred over 18 months of follow-up. Hyperthyroidism patients were newly diagnosed, with disease duration under 2 months, and aged 18 to 65 years. Patients with uncontrolled infections, other autoimmune diseases, pregnancy or lactation were excluded. Clinical symptoms, serum thyroxine and TRAb, thyroid ultrasound, and orbital computed tomography formed the basis for the diagnoses. A first-round RT-PCR of the TCR CDR3 used the HTBI primer set with the Qiagen OneStep RT-PCR kit. Most expanded thyroid clonotypes (frequency above 0.001) were also found in blood, which suggests that blood repertoires may mirror thyroid immune responses. In cross-validation, a model built on a 13 V-J signature told ophthalmopathy apart from stable hyperthyroidism with 85% to 90% sensitivity and roughly 82% specificity, and in testing the same model reached 80%/75%. In validation, the model predicted progression to ophthalmopathy a median of roughly 6.2 months before onset, with 65% to 71% sensitivity and about 72% specificity. TCR V-J signatures able to tell the groups apart were searched for in a discovery cohort of 100 patients, of whom roughly 42 had Graves' ophthalmopathy and under 65 had stable Graves' hyperthyroidism. Prospective prediction of ophthalmopathy was tested in an independent validation cohort of about 19 hyperthyroidism patients and 15 to 17 patients who later progressed to ophthalmopathy. The roughly 100 discovery patients were randomly split 7:3 into training and test sets. Thyroid tissue and blood T-cell repertoires from about six Graves' hyperthyroidism patients were also compared in the study. Once sampling was done, hyperthyroidism patients were given methimazole at a starting dose of 30 mg daily, whereas ophthalmopathy patients were given high-dose intravenous methylprednisolone. A second multiplex PCR round built the libraries, followed by size selection and purification. Sequencing of the libraries was done on an Illumina HiSeq2000 using paired-end 100 bp reads. SOAPnuke was used to process the raw data, throwing out any read that contained adapters or uncalled bases, had a mean Phred below 15, or lacked an exact constant-primer or identifier match. COPE v1.2.5 was used to merge the high-quality paired reads, and each unique nucleotide sequence was defined as a clonotype. Clonotypes were aligned to IMGT TRBV, TRBD and TRBJ reference segments using MiTCR v1.1. Analysis was restricted to V-J combinations with a frequency above 0.0001, which covered 98% to 99.2% of repertoires. A TCS score was defined as the ratio of F50 (clonal expansion) to E x V (chaos), with BLOSUM62-based TCRdist applied between CDR3 peptides within each V-J. Welch's t-statistics and random forest reduced around 520 V-J features to roughly 13, which were used in a naive Bayes classifier (R e1071). Sample size was not statistically predetermined, and blinding of investigators to group allocation was not performed. TCR Vbeta CDR3 sequencing of 120 to 150 peripheral blood samples (43 ophthalmopathy, 75 hyperthyroidism and approximately 17 progressor patients) is reported in the paper.

The sequenced sample was peripheral blood mononuclear cells (PBMCs), obtained at new diagnosis, from a patient treated with antithyroid drugs. This receptor was obtained from a middle-aged man with Graves disease. Donor details come from another sample of the same person, matched by shared clones. The chain was built from TRBV10-2 and TRBJ2-1; the D gene cannot be resolved reliably. The CDR3 region has the sequence CASSERAASSYNEQFF. The DNA is TGCGCCAGCAGTGAGAGGGCTGCCAGCTCCTACAATGAGCAGTTCTTC.